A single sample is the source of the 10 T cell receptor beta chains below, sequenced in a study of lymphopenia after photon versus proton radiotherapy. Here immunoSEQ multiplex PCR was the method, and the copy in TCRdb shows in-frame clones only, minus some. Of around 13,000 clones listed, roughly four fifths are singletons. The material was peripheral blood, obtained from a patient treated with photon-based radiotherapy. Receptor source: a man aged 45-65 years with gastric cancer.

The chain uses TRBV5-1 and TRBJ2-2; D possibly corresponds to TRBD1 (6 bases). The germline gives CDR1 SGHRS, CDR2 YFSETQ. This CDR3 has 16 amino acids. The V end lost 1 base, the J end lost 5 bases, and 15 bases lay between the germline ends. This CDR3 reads CASSLTGQFGTGELFF. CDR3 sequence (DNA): TGCGCCAGCAGCTTGACGGGACAATTCGGGACCGGGGAGCTGTTTTTT.

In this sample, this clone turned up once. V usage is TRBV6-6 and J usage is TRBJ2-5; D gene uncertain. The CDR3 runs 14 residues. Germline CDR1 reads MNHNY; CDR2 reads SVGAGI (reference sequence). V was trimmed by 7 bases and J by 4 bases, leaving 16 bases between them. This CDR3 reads CASINNPERETQYF. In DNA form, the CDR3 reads TGTGCCAGCATAAACAACCCCGAGAGAGAGACCCAGTACTTC.

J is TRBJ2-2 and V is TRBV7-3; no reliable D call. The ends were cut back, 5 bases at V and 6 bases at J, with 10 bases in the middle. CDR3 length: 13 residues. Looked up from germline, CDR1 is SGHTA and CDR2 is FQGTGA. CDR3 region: CASSPPRPGELFF. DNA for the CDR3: TGTGCCAGCAGCCCCCCACGGCCCGGGGAGCTGTTTTTT.

The CDR3 region has the DNA TGTGCCAGCAGCTCAAACTACAGGGTCCAAAACACTGAAGCTTTCTTT. Translation gives CASSSNYRVQNTEAFF. The chain has TRBV5-5 and TRBJ1-1; D is perhaps TRBD1 (6 bases). The CDR3 consists of 16 residues. Germline CDR1 reads SGHKS; CDR2 reads YYEKEE (reference sequence). The germline V and J ends were trimmed by 3 bases and 2 bases, with 17 bases remaining between them. Based on the CDR3 plus reference TRBV5-5 and TRBJ1-1, the full variable domain is DAGVTQSPTHLIKTRGQQVTLRCSPISGHKSVSWYQQVLGQGPQFIFQYYEKEERGRGNFPDRFSARQFPNYSSELNVNALLLGDSALYLCASSSNYRVQNTEAFFGQGTRLTVV.

CDR3 sequence: CASSVAVPGNTIYF. CDR3 nucleotide sequence: TGTGCCAGCAGCGTAGCCGTTCCTGGAAACACCATATATTTT. This rearrangement joins TRBV9 to TRBJ1-3; D is unresolved. Germline CDR1 is SGDLS and CDR2 is YYNGEE. The CDR3 has 14 residues. The germline V and J ends were trimmed by 0 bases and 2 bases, with 6 bases remaining between them.

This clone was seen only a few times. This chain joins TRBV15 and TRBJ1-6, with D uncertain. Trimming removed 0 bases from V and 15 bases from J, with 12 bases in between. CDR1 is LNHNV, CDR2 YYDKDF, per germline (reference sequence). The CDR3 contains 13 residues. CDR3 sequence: CATSRDEGDRLHF. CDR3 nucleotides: TGTGCCACCAGCAGAGATGAGGGTGATCGCCTCCACTTT.

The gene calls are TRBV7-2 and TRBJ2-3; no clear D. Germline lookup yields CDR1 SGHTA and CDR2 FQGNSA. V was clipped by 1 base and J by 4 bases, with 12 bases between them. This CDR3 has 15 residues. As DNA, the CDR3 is TGTGCCAGCAGCTTAGAAGCTTATGGTTCAGATACGCAGTATTTT. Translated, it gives CASSLEAYGSDTQYF. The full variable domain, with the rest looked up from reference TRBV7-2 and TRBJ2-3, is GAGVSQSPSNKVTEKGKDVELRCDPISGHTALYWYRQSLGQGLEFLIYFQGNSAPDKSGLPSDRFSAERTGGSVSTLTIQRTQQEDSAVYLCASSLEAYGSDTQYFGPGTRLTVL.

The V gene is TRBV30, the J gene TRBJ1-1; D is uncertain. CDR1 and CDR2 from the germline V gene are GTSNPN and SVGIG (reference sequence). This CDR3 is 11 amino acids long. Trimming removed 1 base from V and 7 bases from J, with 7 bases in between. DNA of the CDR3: TGTGCCTGGAGTGGGATGGGTGAAGCTTTCTTT. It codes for CAWSGMGEAFF. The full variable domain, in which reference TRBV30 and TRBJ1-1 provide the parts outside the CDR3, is SQTIHQWPATLVQPVGSPLSLECTVEGTSNPNLYWYRQAAGRGLQLLFYSVGIGQISSEVPQNLSASRPQDRQFILSSKKLLLSDSGFYLCAWSGMGEAFFGQGTRLTVV.

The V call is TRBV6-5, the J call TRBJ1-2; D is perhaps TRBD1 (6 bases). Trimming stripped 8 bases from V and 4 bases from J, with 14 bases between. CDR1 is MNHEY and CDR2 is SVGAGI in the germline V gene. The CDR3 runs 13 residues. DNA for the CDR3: TGTGCCAGCGCCCCGGGACAAATCTATGGCTACACCTTC. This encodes CASAPGQIYGYTF.

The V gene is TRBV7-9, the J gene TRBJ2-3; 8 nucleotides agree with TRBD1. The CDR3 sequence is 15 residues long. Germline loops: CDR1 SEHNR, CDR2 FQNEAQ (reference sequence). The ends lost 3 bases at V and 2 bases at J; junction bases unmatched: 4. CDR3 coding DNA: TGTGCCAGCAGCTTGGGACAGGTCCTCACAGATACGCAGTATTTT. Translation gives CASSLGQVLTDTQYF.